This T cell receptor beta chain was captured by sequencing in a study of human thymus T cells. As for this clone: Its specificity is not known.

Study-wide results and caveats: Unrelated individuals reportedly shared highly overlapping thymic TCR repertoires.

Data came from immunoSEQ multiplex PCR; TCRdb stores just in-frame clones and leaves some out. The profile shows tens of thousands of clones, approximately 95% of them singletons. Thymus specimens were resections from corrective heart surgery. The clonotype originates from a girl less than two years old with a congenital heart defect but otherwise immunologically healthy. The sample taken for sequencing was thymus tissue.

CDR3 loop: CASSPEGRRGEQFF. The CDR3 DNA is TGTGCCAGCAGCCCAGAGGGAAGGAGGGGTGAGCAGTTCTTC. V is TRBV7-9 and J is TRBJ2-1; D may be TRBD2 (6 bases). This CDR3 is 14 amino acids long. V was clipped by 5 bases and J by 9 bases, with 17 bases between them. CDR1 is SEHNR and CDR2 is FQNEAQ in the germline V gene (reference sequence).